This T cell receptor (beta chain) was sequenced in a study of blood T cell repertoires in COVID-19 (TCRdb year 2020). The study in broad terms: The collaborator samples originated in the United States, Italy and Spain and spanned the acute and convalescent phases of COVID-19. The material from the prospective study consisted of cDNA or gDNA derived from T cells, B-cell-depleted T cells, or PBMCs. The dataset comprised deeply sampled blood TCRbeta repertoires from subjects exposed to, actively infected with, or recovered from COVID-19. The repertoires were made available in a free public database intended to serve as a resource for research on the immune response to SARS-CoV-2. Samples came from the ongoing ImmuneRACE study (first 160 participants) plus 1,254 subjects from 6 global collaborators. Nearly every sample came with metadata listing a de-identified subject ID, COVID-19 status, age in years and sex. HLA class I and class II types, where available, came from metadata supplied by the sample provider rather than from assay-based typing. The full study reports these points: The quantity of clinical and demographic metadata differed by source and by participant and was supplied without curation.

TCRbeta CDR3 regions were amplified from genomic DNA using the immunoSEQ Assay, a bias-controlled multiplex PCR. As for how the authors treated the data: Within the assay, amplification of reference gene primers was used to estimate how many nucleated cells each sample contained. Sequence reads were collapsed and filtered to measure the absolute abundance of every unique TCRbeta CDR3 rearrangement. For each sample, productive Simpson clonality was calculated as the square root of Simpson's diversity index across productive rearrangements. TCRdb took this table from immuneACCESS and kept in-frame rearrangements with V and J called. Such tables lack part of the clones; where checked against another copy, unresolved V genes explain under half of the gap, and the rest is unexplained. That table furnishes V, J and clone size, whereas the DNA furnished D and trimming. In this sample the table shows 390,000 or so clones, roughly four fifths of which occur a single time. About 4.9% of the sample lies in the top ten.

Enrolling through a virtual design, the prospective study's participants ranged in age from roughly 18 to 90 years and lived across 20 to 25 United States geographic areas. In the prospective study, participants were assigned to cohorts based on the clinical history participants reported in a screening survey and a study questionnaire. Recovered participants in ImmuneRACE Cohort 3 were defined as having two consecutive negative NP/OP PCR tests, clearance from a healthcare professional, or resolution of symptoms. Each participant in the prospective study had whole blood, serum and a nasopharyngeal or oropharyngeal swab collected by mobile phlebotomists. Additional blood draws and questionnaires over an approximately two-month period could optionally be provided by prospective study participants. Before DNA extraction, blood samples from the prospective study were shipped at room temperature or frozen.

To note about this clone: The antigen this receptor binds is unknown. Base qualities are not provided; no much larger clone lies one nucleotide away.

Reading from cysteine to phenylalanine, the CDR3 counts 13 amino acids. The retained sequence is limited to the CDR3, 39 bases, with the frame set at the first base. Trimming takes 1 base from V and 7 bases from J, and the germline ends sit 10 bases apart. CDR1 LGHDT and CDR2 YNNKEL are derived from the germline V gene (reference sequence). The V and J segments used are TRBV3-1 (or the pseudogene TRBV3-2) and TRBJ1-2; the D gene lacks a confident call. This clonotype originated in a woman aged 45-59 years who had recovered from COVID-19. Input material: PBMCs or T cells enriched from blood (not recorded which). CDR3 reads: CASSQGRVGGYTF. DNA sequence: TGTGCCAGCAGCCAAGGAAGAGTTGGTGGCTACACCTTC.